This section outlines one T cell receptor (beta chain) sequence together with its context. Its antigen is still unknown. Germline trimming cut 4 bases from V and 4 bases from J; bases unmatched to any gene: 10. The length of the CDR3 is 15 residues. Germline lookup yields CDR1 SGHTA and CDR2 FQGNSA. Using immunoSEQ multiplex PCR, the repertoire was profiled, and TCRdb retains in-frame clones only, with some absent. The table has some 150,000 clones, approximately 86% seen once. The data were obtained in a study of radiation and T cells in renal cell carcinoma. Study-level findings and limits: From baseline, blood top tumor clonotypes peaked at 2 weeks post-radiation. No pretreatment tumor biopsies were available for baseline clonotypes.

Time point defined: blood 4 weeks post-SBRT, at nephrectomy. Treatment noted: 15 Gy SBRT to primary tumor, nephrectomy 4 weeks later. Clear cell pathology was present in this patient's renal cell carcinoma. The input for sequencing was blood, taken from a patient whose treatment included radiotherapy and nephrectomy. The TCR sequence derives from a woman aged 50 to 60 with renal cell carcinoma. The chain has TRBV7-2 and TRBJ2-7, with 7 bases matching TRBD1. The chain's CDR3 is CASSSVTGPNYEQYF. CDR3 DNA sequence: TGTGCCAGCAGCTCGGTGACAGGGCCTAATTACGAGCAGTACTTC.